What follows are 31 T cell receptor beta chains derived from one specimen sequenced in a study of control samples from healthy donors and cancer patients. Only in-frame clones appear in the TCRdb table, and some are missing; sequencing was by immunoSEQ multiplex PCR. There are about 120,000 clones in the sample; about 93% occur only once, and over 2.5% lies in the top ten. The sequencing sample was made of blood. Receptors originate from a man aged 25 to 40 in good health.

The V call is TRBV21-1, the J call TRBJ1-1. TRBV21-1 represents a pseudogene. This CDR3 region has 14 residues. The CDR3 sequence: CASSKVARHTEAFF. The CDR3, as DNA: TGTGCCAGCAGCAAAGTTGCCCGACACACTGAAGCTTTCTTT.

J is TRBJ2-2 and V is TRBV6-5, with TRBD1 matching over 9 bases. The J segment lost 3 bases and the V segment lost 8 bases, leaving 4 bases of the junction unmatched. The germline gives CDR1 MNHEY, CDR2 SVGAGI. The CDR3 consists of 14 residues. The CDR3 reads CASGTGSDTGELFF. The CDR3 nucleotides are TGTGCCAGCGGGACAGGGAGTGACACCGGGGAGCTGTTTTTT.

The J gene is TRBJ2-3, the V gene TRBV11-2; TRBD2 agrees at 13 bases. The V gene end was trimmed by 5 bases and the J gene end by 5 bases; junction bases not matched to a gene: 7. The CDR3 has 16 amino acids. The germline gives CDR1 SGHAT, CDR2 FQNNGV. In DNA, the CDR3 is TGTGCCAGCAGCCTCCGGACTAGCGGGGGTTTAGATACGCAGTATTTT. Protein: CASSLRTSGGLDTQYF.

This sequence joins TRBV24-1 and TRBJ2-1; TRBD2 might be the D (5 bases). This CDR3 region has 13 residues. Between the trimmed V and J ends, which lost 4 bases and 9 bases, there was a span of 12 bases. Germline V gene data show CDR1 as KGHDR and CDR2 as SFDVKD. The CDR3 DNA is TGTGCCACCAGTGACTTGAGGGTTGGTGAGCAGTTCTTC. This encodes CATSDLRVGEQFF.

V is TRBV19 and J is TRBJ2-1, with 8 bases matching TRBD1. Looked up from germline, CDR1 is LNHDA and CDR2 is SQIVND (reference sequence). The CDR3 contains 14 residues. Trimming cost V 5 bases and J 7 bases; bases outside gene matches: 7. The CDR3 DNA is TGTGCCAGTAGTGCAACAGGGGGAAGAAATGAGCAGTTCTTC. Translated: CASSATGGRNEQFF.

The V gene is TRBV3-1 (or the pseudogene TRBV3-2), the J gene TRBJ2-3, with 9 bases identical to TRBD2. Germline values: CDR1 LGHDT, CDR2 YNNKEL (reference sequence). The CDR3 loop spans 18 amino acids. With V trimmed by 0 bases and J by 6 bases, 13 bases remained unmatched. Here the CDR3 DNA reads TGTGCCAGCAGCCAAGACCTATGGTTAGCGGGGGAAGCTGATACGCAGTATTTT. This translates into CASSQDLWLAGEADTQYF.

The chain combines TRBV15 with TRBJ2-1, with 11 bases aligning to TRBD1. After removal of 2 bases from V and 8 bases from J, the junction contained 14 bases not matched to a gene. Germline V gene data show CDR1 as LNHNV and CDR2 as YYDKDF (reference sequence). CDR3 size: 18 residues. For the CDR3, the DNA is TGTGCCACCAGCAGACCTCCTCCTGGGACAGGGGGTATCTATGAGCAGTTCTTC. This codes for CATSRPPPGTGGIYEQFF.

The chain uses TRBV28 and TRBJ2-1; the D gene is possibly TRBD1 (5 bases). V was trimmed by 3 bases and J by 0 bases, leaving 9 bases between them. This CDR3 is built from 15 residues. CDR1 MDHEN and CDR2 SYDVKM come from the germline V gene. CDR3 DNA sequence: TGTGCCAGCAGTTTCCAGGGTAGCTCCTACAATGAGCAGTTCTTC. It codes for CASSFQGSSYNEQFF.

The chain couples TRBV9 to TRBJ2-1, with a possible D match to TRBD1 (5 bases). Trimming removed 3 bases at V and 1 base at J, with 11 bases between. CDR3 length: 15 residues. The germline CDR1 and CDR2 sequences are SGDLS and YYNGEE. CDR3 residues: CASSATELSYNEQFF. The CDR3, as DNA: TGTGCCAGCAGCGCGACAGAGCTTTCCTACAATGAGCAGTTCTTC.

This chain connects TRBV5-1 to TRBJ1-1, with D unresolved. V gave up 1 base and J gave up 3 bases, with 13 bases separating them. Germline loops: CDR1 SGHRS, CDR2 YFSETQ. The length of the CDR3 is 15 residues. The CDR3 is CASSLQSGSDTEAFF. The CDR3 coding sequence is TGCGCCAGCAGCTTGCAATCAGGCAGCGACACTGAAGCTTTCTTT.

The rearrangement uses TRBV9 and TRBJ2-1, with TRBD2 matching over 10 bases. Germline-derived CDR1 and CDR2 are SGDLS and YYNGEE. V was clipped by 0 bases and J by 4 bases; unmatched bases: 22. CDR3 size: 22 residues. CDR3 region: CASSVATPTSGSERGFYNEQFF. In nucleotides, the CDR3 is TGTGCCAGCAGCGTAGCTACCCCGACTAGCGGGTCTGAAAGGGGTTTTTACAATGAGCAGTTCTTC.

This clone is a singleton in its sample. V is TRBV9 and J is TRBJ2-3; 10 bases are a match to TRBD2. With 5 bases clipped from V and 1 base from J, the junction kept 16 bases outside the gene matches. Germline assignment: CDR1 SGDLS and CDR2 YYNGEE. The CDR3 runs 19 residues. CDR3 sequence: CASSLDVRASGGRTDTQYF. The DNA for the CDR3 is TGTGCCAGCAGTCTAGATGTCCGGGCTAGCGGGGGCCGCACAGATACGCAGTATTTT.

This chain joins TRBV25-1 and TRBJ1-2, with TRBD1 matching over 10 bases. Per germline, CDR1 MGHDK and CDR2 SYGVNS. The trim removed 1 base at V and 3 bases at J, leaving 5 bases unmatched. The CDR3 consists of 16 residues. CDR3 region: CASSESGGTGDYGYTF. CDR3 in DNA: TGTGCCAGCAGTGAATCGGGCGGGACAGGGGACTATGGCTACACCTTC.

The V call is TRBV11-2, the J call TRBJ2-3, with D perhaps matching TRBD1 or TRBD2 (5 bases each). The CDR3 length is 16 residues. V was shortened by 2 bases and J by 2 bases, with 14 bases between the two germline ends. Germline loops: CDR1 SGHAT, CDR2 FQNNGV. CDR3 region: CASSLLAGTLTDTQYF. The CDR3 DNA sequence: TGTGCCAGCAGCTTACTCGCAGGGACCCTCACAGATACGCAGTATTTT.

V gene TRBV3-1 (or the pseudogene TRBV3-2) combines with J gene TRBJ1-6, with 7 bases identical to TRBD1. From germline, CDR1 is LGHDT and CDR2 YNNKEL (reference sequence). The trim removed 3 bases at V and 6 bases at J, leaving 8 bases unmatched. The CDR3 spans 16 residues. CDR3 bases: TGTGCCAGCAGCCAGATGATCACAGGGGTTAATTCACCCCTCCACTTT. Its protein product is CASSQMITGVNSPLHF.

V is TRBV6-5 and J is TRBJ1-2; D is perhaps TRBD1 (5 bases). The CDR3 loop spans 15 amino acids. Trimming removed 4 bases at V and 0 bases at J, with 12 bases between. Germline loops: CDR1 MNHEY, CDR2 SVGAGI. This chain's CDR3 is CASSSGGTSNYGYTF. CDR3 nucleotide sequence: TGTGCCAGCAGTTCCGGGGGTACGTCTAACTATGGCTACACCTTC.

V and J are TRBV7-8 and TRBJ2-5; TRBD2 matches 7 bases. In germline, CDR1 is SGHVS, CDR2 FQNEAQ. CDR3 length: 14 residues. V dropped 5 bases and J dropped 6; count of bases not matched to a gene: 9. CDR3 sequence reads: CASSPRLAVKTQYF. CDR3 DNA sequence: TGTGCCAGCAGCCCCAGACTAGCCGTAAAGACCCAGTACTTC.

The chain uses TRBV6-1 and TRBJ2-3; D is perhaps TRBD1 (6 bases). From germline, CDR1 is MNHNS and CDR2 SASEGT. CDR3 size: 15 residues. Trimming removed 3 bases at V and 4 bases at J, with 14 bases between. The CDR3 region is CASSDVGQSPDTQYF. The DNA of the CDR3 is TGTGCCAGCAGTGATGTGGGACAAAGTCCAGATACGCAGTATTTT.

V gene TRBV7-6 combines with J gene TRBJ2-2; the D is unclear. V lost 4 bases and J lost 2, with 14 bases in between. This CDR3 comprises 16 residues. Looked up from germline, CDR1 is SGHVS and CDR2 is FNYEAQ. The CDR3 loop is CASSSRGAYNTGELFF. For the CDR3, the DNA is TGTGCCAGCAGCTCTCGCGGAGCGTATAACACCGGGGAGCTGTTTTTT.

This rearrangement joins TRBV9 to TRBJ2-2; D remains ambiguous. Germline loops: CDR1 SGDLS, CDR2 YYNGEE. This CDR3 comprises 14 residues. V was cut by 4 bases and J by 3 bases, with 10 bases left in between. CDR3 bases: TGTGCCAGCAGCTCAACTCAATACACCGGGGAGCTGTTTTTT. This sequence encodes CASSSTQYTGELFF.

The chain couples TRBV18 to TRBJ2-2; the D gene is possibly TRBD1 (5 bases). CDR3 size: 16 residues. V shed 6 bases and J shed 5 bases, with 19 bases lying between them. The germline gives CDR1 KGHSH, CDR2 LQKENI. CDR3 bases: TGTGCCAGCTCCTCGATCTTAGGGGCGCGAACCGGGGAGCTGTTTTTT. It translates to CASSSILGARTGELFF.

J is TRBJ1-4 and V is TRBV5-6, with TRBD1 matching over 7 bases. CDR1 is SGHDT, CDR2 YYEEEE, per germline. Unmatched junction bases numbered 6, after V lost 0 bases and J lost 4 bases. This CDR3 is built from 16 residues. In nucleotides, the CDR3 is TGTGCCAGCAGCTTGGCCATGACAGGGCTTAATGAAAAACTGTTTTTT. Translating gives CASSLAMTGLNEKLFF.

The rearrangement links TRBV7-2 to TRBJ2-5, with 9 bases lining up with TRBD1. Trimming at V came to 3 bases and at J to 3 bases, leaving 14 bases not matched to a gene. This CDR3 is 18 amino acids long. Per the germline V gene, CDR1 is SGHTA and CDR2 is FQGNSA. The CDR3 here is CASSFLMRDRVVEETQYF. Here the CDR3 DNA reads TGTGCCAGCAGCTTTTTGATGAGGGACAGGGTTGTTGAAGAGACCCAGTACTTC.

V and J are TRBV5-5 and TRBJ1-5; D remains ambiguous. The CDR3 length is 12 residues. Germline CDR1 reads SGHKS; CDR2 reads YYEKEE (reference sequence). Trimming stripped 5 bases from V and 3 bases from J, with 6 bases between. The CDR3 DNA is TGTGCCAGCAGTACTTACAATCAGCCCCAGCATTTT. Translating it yields CASSTYNQPQHF. The full variable domain, completed using reference TRBV5-5 and TRBJ1-5, is DAGVTQSPTHLIKTRGQQVTLRCSPISGHKSVSWYQQVLGQGPQFIFQYYEKEERGRGNFPDRFSARQFPNYSSELNVNALLLGDSALYLCASSTYNQPQHFGDGTRLSIL.

The table lists this clone with a count of one. The chain employs TRBV10-1 and TRBJ2-2, with D perhaps matching TRBD1 or TRBD2 (5 bases each). This CDR3 is 13 amino acids long. The V and J ends lost 6 bases and 4 bases respectively, with 9 bases between them. Germline values: CDR1 WNHNN, CDR2 SYGVQD (reference sequence). CDR3 DNA sequence: TGCGCCAGCAGATCAGGGACCACCGGGGAGCTGTTTTTT. Residues: CASRSGTTGELFF.

V is TRBV24-1 and J is TRBJ1-5; possible D gene TRBD1, 5 bases. The ends were cut back, 4 bases at V and 6 bases at J, with 12 bases in the middle. The CDR3 runs to 14 residues. The germline V gene encodes CDR1 KGHDR and CDR2 SFDVKD. CDR3 amino acids: CATSEATVGQPQHF. As DNA, the CDR3 is TGTGCCACCAGTGAAGCGACAGTCGGTCAGCCCCAGCATTTT.

Remarks on this clone: The same CDR3 is also encoded by other DNA sequences in this sample. The rearrangement uses TRBV3-1 (or the pseudogene TRBV3-2) and TRBJ2-5; TRBD1 is a possible D gene (6 bases). Germline V CDR1 and CDR2: LGHDT, YNNKEL (reference sequence). V dropped 3 bases and J dropped 4 bases, with 9 bases sitting between them. The CDR3 consists of 13 residues. The CDR3 DNA sequence: TGTGCCAGCAGCCACAGGGGCGGAGAGACCCAGTACTTC. Its protein product is CASSHRGGETQYF.

This sequence joins TRBV7-8 and TRBJ2-3, with TRBD2 matching 8 bases. This CDR3 spans 17 amino acids. The V gene's germline CDR1 is SGHVS and CDR2 FQNEAQ. Trimming cost V 1 base and J 0 bases; bases outside gene matches: 6. The CDR3 DNA sequence: TGTGCCAGCAGCTTAGTGGTAGCGGGACATAGCACAGATACGCAGTATTTT. Its protein product is CASSLVVAGHSTDTQYF. The full variable domain, in which reference TRBV7-8 and TRBJ2-3 provide the parts outside the CDR3, is GAGVSQSPRYKVAKRGQDVALRCDPISGHVSLFWYQQALGQGPEFLTYFQNEAQLDKSGLPSDRFFAERPEGSVSTLKIQRTQQEDSAVYLCASSLVVAGHSTDTQYFGPGTRLTVL.

The DNA of the CDR3 is TGTGCCAGCAGTACGGGGCAAGAGACCCAGTACTTC. Translation gives CASSTGQETQYF. The V call is TRBV5-4, the J call TRBJ2-5; TRBD2 might be the D (5 bases). The CDR3 contains 12 residues. V was clipped by 5 bases and J by 2 bases, with 7 bases between them. Germline V gene data show CDR1 as SGHNT and CDR2 as YYREEE (reference sequence).

The chain carries TRBV6-1 and TRBJ1-2, with 9 bases matching TRBD1. V dropped 4 bases and J dropped 4; count of bases not matched to a gene: 10. The CDR3 covers 16 residues. Germline V CDR1 and CDR2: MNHNS, SASEGT. The CDR3 reads CASSARRWTGAYGYTF. The CDR3 DNA sequence: TGTGCCAGCAGTGCGAGGAGGTGGACAGGGGCCTATGGCTACACCTTC.

This chain joins TRBV5-1 and TRBJ1-2; the D gene is possibly TRBD1 (6 bases). Trimming took off 5 bases at V and 7 bases at J, with 15 bases between the two ends. The CDR3 is 13 residues long. Germline V gene lookup returns CDR1 SGHRS and CDR2 YFSETQ. Written as DNA, the CDR3 is TGCGCCAGCAGGATAACAGGGTCGGGTGGCTACACCTTC. Translated: CASRITGSGGYTF.